A single sample gave rise to the 20 T cell receptor beta chains below, sequenced in a study of T cell repertoires in cytomegalovirus infection. Their recognized antigens are unknown. TCRdb processed the reads anew with MiXCR; each CDR3 protein has one entry. The table lists around 750,000 distinct CDR3 sequences, around a third of them singletons. The sample consisted of cultured CD8+ T cells from PBMCs, taken from culture after CMV antigen stimulation. These receptors all stem from a human donor in good health (CMV status not recorded). Some clones in this sample may be carry-over from other donors' samples.

The rearrangement uses TRBV24-1 and TRBJ2-1, with TRBD1 identical over 9 bases. Germline assignment: CDR1 KGHDR and CDR2 SFDVKD. This CDR3 comprises 14 residues. V lost 7 bases to trimming and J lost 8 bases; unmatched junction nucleotides: 8. This CDR3 reads CATSRTGAEDEQFF. In nucleotides, the CDR3 is TGTGCCACCAGCAGGACAGGGGCAGAGGATGAGCAGTTCTTC.

The J gene is TRBJ2-1, the V gene TRBV5-4; tentatively, D is TRBD1 (5 bases). The germline V gene has CDR1 SGHNT and CDR2 YYREEE (reference sequence). Trimming stripped 1 base from V and 8 bases from J, with 16 bases between. The CDR3 is 15 amino acids. The CDR3 coding sequence is TGTGCCAGCAGCTTGTTACCAGGGCCGAAGGATGAGCAGTTCTTC. It translates to CASSLLPGPKDEQFF.

A few counts support this clonotype. The chain combines TRBV27 with TRBJ2-1; 12 positions match TRBD2. V dropped 3 bases and J dropped 4; count of bases not matched to a gene: 4. Germline V gene sequence: CDR1 MNHEY, CDR2 SMNVEV (reference sequence). This CDR3 spans 16 amino acids. The CDR3 sequence is CASSFTSGGLYNEQFF. CDR3 DNA: TGTGCCAGCAGTTTCACTAGCGGGGGGCTGTACAATGAGCAGTTCTTC.

The chain links TRBV6-1 to TRBJ2-1; TRBD2 aligns across 8 bases. Germline trimming cut 6 bases from V and 8 bases from J; bases unmatched to any gene: 12. This CDR3 spans 15 amino acids. Looked up from germline, CDR1 is MNHNS and CDR2 is SASEGT. CDR3 coding DNA: TGTGCCAGCAGGAGGAACGGGGGGGCCGGGTATGAGCAGTTCTTC. Translating it yields CASRRNGGAGYEQFF.

This clonotype was found a few times. The chain joins TRBV7-8 to TRBJ1-1, with D unresolved. CDR3 size: 14 residues. The germline gives CDR1 SGHVS, CDR2 FQNEAQ. The V end lost 1 base, the J end lost 3 bases, and 9 bases lay between the germline ends. CDR3 coding DNA: TGTGCCAGCAGCTTAGAAGGTTACCACACTGAAGCTTTCTTT. Protein sequence: CASSLEGYHTEAFF.

The gene calls are TRBV20-1 and TRBJ1-1; D is unresolved. The germline V gene encodes CDR1 DFQATT and CDR2 SNEGSKA (reference sequence). V lost 0 bases and J lost 1, with 9 bases in between. The CDR3 length is 14 residues. CDR3: CSAREGFKNTEAFF. For the CDR3, the DNA is TGCAGTGCTAGAGAAGGGTTTAAGAACACTGAAGCTTTCTTT.

V usage is TRBV6-2 or TRBV6-3 and J usage is TRBJ2-7; TRBD1 is a possible D gene (5 bases). Germline CDR1 reads MNHEY; CDR2 reads SVGEGT. This CDR3 has 13 amino acids. V was shortened by 0 bases and J by 7 bases, with 10 bases between the two germline ends. The CDR3 DNA sequence: TGTGCCAGCAGTTACTCAGGGGCTCGTGAGCAGTACGTC. This gives the protein CASSYSGAREQYV.

The rearrangement links TRBV7-9 to TRBJ1-1; the D is unclear. V lost 1 base and J lost 13, with 10 bases in between. The CDR3 is 11 residues long. The germline V gene has CDR1 SEHNR and CDR2 FQNEAQ (reference sequence). The CDR3 here is CASSLGVEVFF. The CDR3 DNA is TGTGCCAGCAGCTTAGGGGTGGAGGTTTTCTTT. Variable domain in full (rest from reference TRBV7-9 and TRBJ1-1): DTGVSQNPRHKITKRGQNVTFRCDPISEHNRLYWYRQTLGQGPEFLTYFQNEAQLEKSRLLSDRFSAERPKGSFSTLEIQRTEQGDSAMYLCASSLGVEVFFGQGTRLTVV.

This clonotype has only a few counts. The chain has TRBV2 and TRBJ2-1; TRBD2 aligns across 7 bases. Trimming removed 6 bases from V and 0 bases from J; junction bases left unmatched: 11. This CDR3 comprises 17 residues. Looked up from germline, CDR1 is SNHLY and CDR2 is FYNNEI. The CDR3 DNA is TGTGCCAGCAGCCACTCCCGATCGGGGGGCTCCTACAATGAGCAGTTCTTC. It is translated as CASSHSRSGGSYNEQFF.

The chain carries TRBV28 and TRBJ2-1, with D perhaps TRBD1 (6 bases). This CDR3 contains 15 residues. V dropped 7 bases and J dropped 7 bases, with 20 bases sitting between them. Germline V CDR1 and CDR2: MDHEN, SYDVKM. Here the CDR3 reads CASTSAGTHLNEQFF. CDR3 DNA sequence: TGTGCCAGCACCTCTGCCGGGACACATCTGAATGAGCAGTTCTTC.

This clonotype was observed a single time. The V gene is TRBV5-6, the J gene TRBJ2-7; 9 positions agree with TRBD1. This CDR3 spans 14 amino acids. The V segment lost 2 bases and the J segment 4 bases; nucleotides outside the gene matches: 4. Germline CDR1 SGHDT, CDR2 YYEEEE. DNA of the CDR3: TGTGCCAGCAGCTTCGGGACAGGGATATACGAGCAGTACGTC. Residues: CASSFGTGIYEQYV.

This rearrangement joins TRBV28 to TRBJ2-5, with a possible D match to TRBD2 (5 bases). CDR1 is MDHEN and CDR2 is SYDVKM in the germline V gene. V was trimmed by 6 bases and J by 4 bases, leaving 12 bases between them. The CDR3 loop spans 13 amino acids. The CDR3 nucleotides are TGTGCCAGCAGGGGCAGAGGGAGAGAGACCCAGTACTTC. Its protein product is CASRGRGRETQYF.

The sample holds a few counts of this clonotype. This chain links TRBV13 with TRBJ2-7; 7 nucleotides match TRBD1. The CDR3 runs to 17 residues. The ends lost 1 base at V and 5 bases at J; junction bases unmatched: 14. Germline CDR1 and CDR2: PRHDT and FYEKMQ (reference sequence). The CDR3 coding sequence is TGTGCCAGCAGCTTAGACTTATCCGGGACAGAAGAGGACGAGCAGTACGTC. It specifies CASSLDLSGTEEDEQYV.

This rearrangement joins TRBV9 to TRBJ1-1; possible D gene TRBD1, 5 bases. This CDR3 has 16 residues. CDR1 is SGDLS, CDR2 YYNGEE, per germline. V dropped 4 bases and J dropped 4 bases, with 20 bases sitting between them. The CDR3 region is CASSQRRGVSRTEAFF. The CDR3 region has the DNA TGTGCCAGCAGCCAAAGGCGGGGGGTATCACGCACTGAAGCTTTCTTT.

Ten or more counts support this clonotype. The genes are TRBV7-9 and TRBJ1-2; the D is unclear. The V end lost 6 bases, the J end lost 0 bases, and 11 bases lay between the germline ends. CDR1 and CDR2 from the germline V gene are SEHNR and FQNEAQ (reference sequence). This CDR3 comprises 14 residues. CDR3 amino acids: CASRLPGANYGYTF. CDR3 nucleotide sequence: TGTGCCAGCAGACTTCCGGGTGCTAACTATGGCTACACCTTC.

In its sample, this clonotype was seen many times. This chain connects TRBV28 to TRBJ1-6, with D perhaps TRBD1 (6 bases). Germline lookup yields CDR1 MDHEN and CDR2 SYDVKM. This CDR3 is 17 amino acids long. Deletions cut 3 bases from V and 7 bases from J, with 19 bases between. The CDR3 DNA sequence: TGTGCCAGCAGTTTGTGGGGAGGCCCAGGGGAAAATTCACCCCTCCACTTT. Its protein is CASSLWGGPGENSPLHF.

This chain uses TRBV4-1 with TRBJ2-1; 7 bases are shared with TRBD2. Germline lookup yields CDR1 MGHRA and CDR2 YSYEKL. This CDR3 has 15 amino acids. Trimming took 3 bases from V and 8 from J; bases not matched to a gene: 10. Written as DNA, the CDR3 is TGCGCCAGCAGCCATTTTCCGGGACTATCAGATGAGCAGTTCTTC. Protein: CASSHFPGLSDEQFF.

The chain has TRBV12-5 and TRBJ2-3; 11 bases align to TRBD1. Trimming cost V 3 bases and J 4 bases; bases outside gene matches: 9. The CDR3 has 17 residues. Germline V gives CDR1 LGHNT, CDR2 FRNRAP. The CDR3 nucleotides are TGTGCTAGTGGTTTTTCTGTGGAGGGACAGGGGGCAGATACGCAGTATTTT. It codes for CASGFSVEGQGADTQYF.

This chain connects TRBV19 to TRBJ2-2, with 8 bases matching TRBD1. The trim removed 0 bases at V and 4 bases at J, leaving 4 bases unmatched. CDR1 and CDR2 from the germline V gene are LNHDA and SQIVND (reference sequence). The CDR3 is made up of 16 amino acids. The CDR3 loop is CASSIDQGAPTGELFF. The CDR3 DNA follows: TGTGCCAGTAGTATAGATCAGGGGGCGCCCACCGGGGAGCTGTTTTTT.

The sample holds a few counts of this clonotype. The chain's CDR3 is CASSQRGGGTYNEQFF. CDR3 nucleotide sequence: TGTGCCAGCAGCCAAAGGGGGGGGGGTACCTACAATGAGCAGTTCTTC. The chain has TRBV7-6 and TRBJ2-1; a weak D match, TRBD2 (7 bases). The V end was cut by 5 bases, the J end by 2 bases, with 16 bases between. CDR1 is SGHVS and CDR2 is FNYEAQ in the germline V gene. The CDR3 consists of 16 residues.